This T cell receptor beta chain was sequenced in a study of cytomegalovirus exposure and HLA in healthy donors. Germline trimming cut 3 bases from V and 5 bases from J; bases unmatched to any gene: 6. The germline V gene has CDR1 MGHDK and CDR2 SYGVNS. The CDR3 runs to 14 residues. 13 Jbeta primers and 60 Vbeta primers were used for the PCR. Here immunoSEQ multiplex PCR was the method, and the copy in TCRdb shows in-frame clones only, minus some. The sample includes around 99,000 clones, 76% of them seen just once. The sample taken for sequencing was PBMCs. This TCR was recovered from a woman aged 50 to 60 in good health and CMV-seropositive. This chain links TRBV25-1 with TRBJ1-1; TRBD1 matches 7 bases. The CDR3: CASSDRLQGTEAFF. The CDR3 nucleotides read TGTGCCAGCAGTGACCGGTTACAGGGGACTGAAGCTTTCTTT.